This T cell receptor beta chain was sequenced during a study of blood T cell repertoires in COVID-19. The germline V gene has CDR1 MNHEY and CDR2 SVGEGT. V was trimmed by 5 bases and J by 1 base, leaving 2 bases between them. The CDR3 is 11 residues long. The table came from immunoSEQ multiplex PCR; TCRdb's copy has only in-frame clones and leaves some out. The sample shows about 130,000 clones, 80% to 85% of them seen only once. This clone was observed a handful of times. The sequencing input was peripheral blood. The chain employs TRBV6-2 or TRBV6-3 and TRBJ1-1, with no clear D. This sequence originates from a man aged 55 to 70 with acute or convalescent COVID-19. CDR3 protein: CASSRNTEAFF. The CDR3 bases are TGTGCCAGCAGTCGGAACACTGAAGCTTTCTTT.